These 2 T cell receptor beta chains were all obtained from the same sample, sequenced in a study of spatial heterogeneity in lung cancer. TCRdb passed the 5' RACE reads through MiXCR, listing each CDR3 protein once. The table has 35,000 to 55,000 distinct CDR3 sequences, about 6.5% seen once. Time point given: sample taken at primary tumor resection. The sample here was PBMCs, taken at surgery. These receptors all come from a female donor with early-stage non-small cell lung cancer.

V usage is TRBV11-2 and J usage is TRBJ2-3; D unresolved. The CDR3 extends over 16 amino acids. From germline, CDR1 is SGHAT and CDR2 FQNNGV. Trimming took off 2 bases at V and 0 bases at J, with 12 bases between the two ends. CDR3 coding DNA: TGTGCCAGCAGCTTAATTCTGGATCCGAGCACAGATACGCAGTATTTT. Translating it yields CASSLILDPSTDTQYF.

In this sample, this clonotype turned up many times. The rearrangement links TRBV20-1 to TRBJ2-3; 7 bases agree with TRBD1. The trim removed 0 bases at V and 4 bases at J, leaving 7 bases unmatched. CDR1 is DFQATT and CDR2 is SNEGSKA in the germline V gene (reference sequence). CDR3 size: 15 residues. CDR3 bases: TGCAGTGCTAGAGAGACCAGGACAGGAGCAGATACGCAGTATTTT. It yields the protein CSARETRTGADTQYF.